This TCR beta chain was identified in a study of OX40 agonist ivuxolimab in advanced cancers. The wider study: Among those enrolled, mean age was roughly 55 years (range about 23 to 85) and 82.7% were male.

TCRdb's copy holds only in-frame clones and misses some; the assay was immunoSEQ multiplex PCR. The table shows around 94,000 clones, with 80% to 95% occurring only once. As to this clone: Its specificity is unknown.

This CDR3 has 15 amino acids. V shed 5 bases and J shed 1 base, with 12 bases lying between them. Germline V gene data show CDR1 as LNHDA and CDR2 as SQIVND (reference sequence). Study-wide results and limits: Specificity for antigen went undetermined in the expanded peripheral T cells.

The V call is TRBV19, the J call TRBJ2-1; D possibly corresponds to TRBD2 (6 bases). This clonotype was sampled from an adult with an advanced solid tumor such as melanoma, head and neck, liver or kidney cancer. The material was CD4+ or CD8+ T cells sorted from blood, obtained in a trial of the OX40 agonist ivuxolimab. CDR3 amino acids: CASSPSDASYNEQFF. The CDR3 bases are TGTGCCAGTAGTCCTAGCGACGCGTCCTACAATGAGCAGTTCTTC.